The 27 T cell receptor beta chains below were found in one sample sequenced in a study of shared clonotypes between healthy human individuals. The table came from immunoSEQ multiplex PCR; TCRdb's copy has only in-frame clones and leaves some out. The sample has millions of clones; 95% are singletons. The specimen was naive CD4+ T cells sorted from blood. The subset: CD45RA+ positively selected. These receptors came from a man aged 18 to 35 in good health.

The chain is built from TRBV10-1 and TRBJ2-2; D uncertain. This CDR3 is 14 amino acids long. Germline CDR1 is WNHNN and CDR2 is SYGVQD (reference sequence). V lost 2 bases and J lost 4, with 8 bases in between. The CDR3 bases are TGCGCCAGCAGTGAGAGGCCCAGCACCGGGGAGCTGTTTTTT. This encodes CASSERPSTGELFF.

The V and J genes are TRBV5-6 and TRBJ1-6, with 9 nucleotides matching TRBD1. The CDR3 is made up of 15 amino acids. The germline V gene has CDR1 SGHDT and CDR2 YYEEEE. After removal of 6 bases from V and 7 bases from J, the junction contained 8 bases not matched to a gene. The CDR3 DNA reads TGTGCCAGCATCCTACAGGGGGCGAACAATTCACCCCTCCACTTT. Its protein product is CASILQGANNSPLHF.

The gene calls are TRBV30 and TRBJ2-4; D possibly corresponds to TRBD2 (5 bases). Germline CDR1 reads GTSNPN; CDR2 reads SVGIG (reference sequence). The V and J ends lost 0 bases and 3 bases respectively, with 12 bases between them. This CDR3 region has 15 residues. DNA for the CDR3: TGTGCCTGGAGTGTGGGAGATACTAGCAAAAACATTCAGTACTTC. Translation: CAWSVGDTSKNIQYF.

The chain couples TRBV28 to TRBJ2-1, with TRBD1 as a possible D gene (5 bases). The CDR3 extends over 18 amino acids. Deletions cut 7 bases from V and 0 bases from J, with 22 bases between. Looked up from germline, CDR1 is MDHEN and CDR2 is SYDVKM. The CDR3 DNA is TGTGCCAGCAATCTGAACAGTTGGGGCAAGACCTCCTACAATGAGCAGTTCTTC. Protein sequence: CASNLNSWGKTSYNEQFF.

The V and J genes are TRBV18 and TRBJ2-7, with a tentative D call TRBD2 (5 bases). This CDR3 is built from 15 residues. The V gene's germline CDR1 is KGHSH and CDR2 LQKENI. V lost 2 bases and J 6 bases, leaving 17 bases between the germline ends. The CDR3: CASSPGVETRGEQYF. The CDR3 region has the DNA TGTGCCAGCTCACCAGGGGTCGAGACCCGGGGCGAGCAGTACTTC.

This clone was detected only once. This chain uses TRBV11-2 with TRBJ1-3, with 7 bases that match TRBD1. V lost 1 base and J lost 0; bases outside the gene matches: 0. In germline, CDR1 is SGHAT, CDR2 FQNNGV. There are 15 residues in the CDR3. The CDR3 DNA reads TGTGCCAGCAGCTTAGGGACAGGCTCTGGAAACACCATATATTTT. Translated: CASSLGTGSGNTIYF.

The chain links TRBV7-2 to TRBJ1-6; the match to TRBD1 covers 8 bases. The CDR3 loop spans 15 amino acids. Trimming removed 5 bases from V and 9 bases from J; junction bases left unmatched: 9. CDR1 is SGHTA, CDR2 FQGNSA, per germline. In DNA, the CDR3 is TGTGCCAGCAGCCAACAGGGACAGGTCCCTTCACCCCTCCACTTT. It translates to CASSQQGQVPSPLHF.

The chain combines TRBV18 with TRBJ1-1; 7 bases are shared with TRBD1. This CDR3 is built from 12 residues. With V trimmed by 4 bases and J by 14 bases, 10 bases remained unmatched. CDR1 is KGHSH, CDR2 LQKENI, per germline. CDR3 nucleotide sequence: TGTGCCAGCTCACAAACAAACAAGGGGGCCTTCTTT. This encodes CASSQTNKGAFF.

The V call is TRBV2, the J call TRBJ2-3, with D maybe TRBD1 (6 bases). The germline CDR1 and CDR2 sequences are SNHLY and FYNNEI. This CDR3 region has 14 residues. V lost 2 bases to trimming and J lost 2 bases, with 8 bases between them. The CDR3 loop is CASSEQGLTDTQYF. The CDR3 DNA is TGTGCCAGCAGTGAACAGGGGCTCACAGATACGCAGTATTTT.

The chain combines TRBV19 with TRBJ1-2, with D perhaps TRBD1 (5 bases). CDR3 size: 14 residues. Germline CDR1 is LNHDA and CDR2 is SQIVND (reference sequence). V lost 3 bases, J lost 2 bases, and 10 bases lay in between. CDR3 in amino acids: CASSISGVNYGYTF. The CDR3 DNA follows: TGTGCCAGTAGTATCTCGGGGGTAAACTATGGCTACACCTTC.

The CDR3: CASGASGRDTQYF. The CDR3, as DNA: TGTGCCAGCGGCGCCTCTGGTAGAGATACGCAGTATTTT. This chain joins TRBV6-5 and TRBJ2-3; no reliable D call. The CDR3 covers 13 residues. V lost 8 bases and J lost 5, with 14 bases in between. CDR1 and CDR2 from the germline V gene are MNHEY and SVGAGI.

The genes are TRBV10-1 and TRBJ2-7; D may be TRBD1 or TRBD2 (5 bases each). CDR3 length: 15 amino acids. Looked up from germline, CDR1 is WNHNN and CDR2 is SYGVQD (reference sequence). V was clipped by 8 bases and J by 2 bases, with 19 bases between them. The CDR3 DNA sequence: TGCGCCAGCGGGGACGGAGGTATAGCCCCCTACGAGCAGTACTTC. It is translated as CASGDGGIAPYEQYF.

This chain joins TRBV4-1 and TRBJ2-1, with D tentatively TRBD2 (6 bases). CDR1 and CDR2 from the germline V gene are MGHRA and YSYEKL. V was shortened by 3 bases and J by 5 bases, with 14 bases between the two germline ends. The CDR3 extends over 15 amino acids. CDR3: CASSHPGWGDNEQFF. The DNA of the CDR3 is TGCGCCAGCAGCCACCCCGGGTGGGGGGACAATGAGCAGTTCTTC.

The CDR3 spells CASSLTGGPDTQYF. The CDR3, as DNA: TGTGCCAGCAGCTTAACGGGCGGCCCAGATACGCAGTATTTT. The V and J genes are TRBV7-2 and TRBJ2-3; D call uncertain. The V gene's germline CDR1 is SGHTA and CDR2 FQGNSA. The CDR3 spans 14 residues. V lost 2 bases, J lost 4 bases, and 10 bases lay in between.

This clone appeared once. This chain joins TRBV2 and TRBJ2-3; either TRBD1 or TRBD2 may fit D (5 bases each). The V gene's germline CDR1 is SNHLY and CDR2 FYNNEI. This CDR3 contains 15 residues. V lost 2 bases, J lost 4 bases, and 13 bases lay in between. The CDR3 loop is CASSELGVGADTQYF. CDR3 bases: TGTGCCAGCAGTGAATTGGGGGTAGGTGCAGATACGCAGTATTTT.

The count of this clone is one. This chain joins TRBV6-5 and TRBJ2-7, with a tentative D call TRBD1 (6 bases). The CDR3 length is 16 residues. V was clipped by 2 bases and J by 0 bases, with 14 bases between them. Looked up from germline, CDR1 is MNHEY and CDR2 is SVGAGI. The CDR3 bases are TGTGCCAGCAGTTACCTTACAGGGTCGGGCTCCTACGAGCAGTACTTC. Its translation: CASSYLTGSGSYEQYF.

V is TRBV2 and J is TRBJ1-6; D is unclear. Germline V CDR1 and CDR2: SNHLY, FYNNEI. Trimming took off 4 bases at V and 5 bases at J, with 15 bases between the two ends. CDR3 length: 16 residues. The CDR3, as DNA: TGTGCCAGCAGTGTAACAGCCGCCCAAAATAATTCACCCCTCCACTTT. The encoded protein is CASSVTAAQNNSPLHF.

The CDR3, as DNA: TGCAGCGCCAAGGGGCGGCTACAAGAGACCCAGTACTTC. Protein product: CSAKGRLQETQYF. The chain has TRBV29-1 and TRBJ2-5, with a possible D match to TRBD1 (5 bases). The V end was cut by 7 bases, the J end by 2 bases, with 14 bases between. The CDR3 contains 13 residues. Germline loops: CDR1 SQVTM, CDR2 ANQGSEA.

Turning to this clone: This may be a read error, as it is one base from a much larger clone. The V gene is TRBV30, the J gene TRBJ1-1; D not certain. CDR1 is GTSNPN, CDR2 SVGIG, per germline (reference sequence). The CDR3 contains 14 residues. The CDR3 sequence is CAWSVRHDNTGAFF. Here the CDR3 DNA reads TGTGCCTGGAGTGTACGGCATGATAACACTGGAGCTTTCTTT.

The chain has TRBV7-2 and TRBJ2-5; 10 positions agree with TRBD1. The end of the DNA fits TRBJ2-7 better, so the J call may be wrong. Germline CDR1 is SGHTA and CDR2 is FQGNSA. CDR3 size: 15 residues. The CDR3, as DNA: TGTGCCAGCAGTGCCAAGGACAGGGGGACATACGAGCAGTACTTC. Its translation: CASSAKDRGTYEQYF.

The chain has TRBV30 and TRBJ2-3; D is unresolved. The CDR3 totals 15 residues. V gave up 3 bases and J gave up 0 bases, with 13 bases separating them. Germline V gives CDR1 GTSNPN, CDR2 SVGIG (reference sequence). In nucleotides, the CDR3 is TGTGCCTGGAGCGCCCAGGCGACCAGCACAGATACGCAGTATTTT. It translates to CAWSAQATSTDTQYF.

This clone was seen a single time. The CDR3 nucleotides read TGTGCCAGTAGTATCGGACAGGGACCGTTCGCGAACACCGGGGAGCTGTTTTTT. Translating gives CASSIGQGPFANTGELFF. The chain employs TRBV19 and TRBJ2-2, with 8 bases fitting TRBD1. The CDR3 sequence is 18 residues long. Germline V gives CDR1 LNHDA, CDR2 SQIVND (reference sequence). J was trimmed by 0 bases and V by 3 bases; bases with no gene match: 9.

The rearrangement links TRBV19 to TRBJ1-1, with TRBD1 as a possible D gene (5 bases). V shed 5 bases and J shed 1 base, with 20 bases lying between them. Looked up from germline, CDR1 is LNHDA and CDR2 is SQIVND (reference sequence). CDR3 length: 17 residues. CDR3 nucleotides: TGTGCCAGTAGTCGACCCTACAGGAAAACACAGAACACTGAAGCTTTCTTT. Protein: CASSRPYRKTQNTEAFF.

The V gene is TRBV6-6, the J gene TRBJ2-3, with 7 positions matching TRBD2. The length of the CDR3 is 14 residues. V gave up 10 bases and J gave up 8 bases; unmatched junction bases: 15. From germline, CDR1 is MNHNY and CDR2 SVGAGI (reference sequence). The CDR3 DNA reads TGTGCCACCCAAAAGGGCGGGAGTGCCCCTACGCAGTATTTT. It is translated as CATQKGGSAPTQYF.

The V call is TRBV4-1, the J call TRBJ2-1, with D hard to call. The V end lost 4 bases, the J end lost 8 bases, and 12 bases lay between the germline ends. CDR3 length: 13 amino acids. The germline gives CDR1 MGHRA, CDR2 YSYEKL. The CDR3 DNA follows: TGCGCCAGCAGCCCGTTCTACGGAGATGAGCAGTTCTTC. This gives the protein CASSPFYGDEQFF.

Remarks on this clone: Other nucleotide sequences from this sample produce the same CDR3. The chain joins TRBV9 to TRBJ2-2; D unclear. Germline values: CDR1 SGDLS, CDR2 YYNGEE. V was clipped by 0 bases and J by 8 bases, with 5 bases between them. The CDR3 runs to 12 residues. Written as DNA, the CDR3 is TGTGCCAGCAGCGTAGCAGTGGGGGAGCTGTTTTTT. Its translation: CASSVAVGELFF. Full variable domain (missing parts from reference TRBV9 and TRBJ2-2): DSGVTQTPKHLITATGQRVTLRCSPRSGDLSVYWYQQSLDQGLQFLIQYYNGEERAKGNILERFSAQQFPDLHSELNLSSLELGDSALYFCASSVAVGELFFGEGSRLTVL.

The chain combines TRBV5-6 with TRBJ1-2; D uncertain. This CDR3 has 15 residues. Germline V lookup: CDR1 SGHDT, CDR2 YYEEEE. The V end was cut by 1 base, the J end by 0 bases, with 10 bases between. The CDR3 reads CASSLYWDANYGYTF. DNA of the CDR3: TGTGCCAGCAGCTTGTATTGGGATGCTAACTATGGCTACACCTTC. Together with reference TRBV5-6 and TRBJ1-2, the CDR3 gives the full variable domain: DAGVTQSPTHLIKTRGQQVTLRCSPKSGHDTVSWYQQALGQGPQFIFQYYEEEERQRGNFPDRFSGHQFPNYSSELNVNALLLGDSALYLCASSLYWDANYGYTFGSGTRLTVV.